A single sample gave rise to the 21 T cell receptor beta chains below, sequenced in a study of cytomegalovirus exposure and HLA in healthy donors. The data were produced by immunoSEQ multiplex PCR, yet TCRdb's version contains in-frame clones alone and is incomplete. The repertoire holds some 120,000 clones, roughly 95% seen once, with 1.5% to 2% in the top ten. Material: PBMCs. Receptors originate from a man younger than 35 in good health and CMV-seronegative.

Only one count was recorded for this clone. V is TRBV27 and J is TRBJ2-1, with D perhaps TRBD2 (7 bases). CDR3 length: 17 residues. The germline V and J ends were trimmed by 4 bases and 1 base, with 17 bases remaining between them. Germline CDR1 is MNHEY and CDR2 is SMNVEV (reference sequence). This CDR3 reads CASSSGASSGSYNEQFF. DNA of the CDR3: TGTGCCAGCAGTTCAGGGGCCTCTAGCGGTTCCTACAATGAGCAGTTCTTC.

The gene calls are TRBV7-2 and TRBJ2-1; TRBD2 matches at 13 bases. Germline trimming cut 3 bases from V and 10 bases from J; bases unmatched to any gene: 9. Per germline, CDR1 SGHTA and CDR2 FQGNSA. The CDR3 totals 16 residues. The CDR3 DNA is TGTGCCAGCAGCTTGGATGGACTAGCGGGAGCGGAAGAGCAGTTCTTC. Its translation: CASSLDGLAGAEEQFF.

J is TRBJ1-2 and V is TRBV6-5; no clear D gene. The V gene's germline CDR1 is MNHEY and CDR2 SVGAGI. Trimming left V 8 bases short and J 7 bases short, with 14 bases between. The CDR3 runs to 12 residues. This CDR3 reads CASRREGRGYTF. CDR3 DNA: TGTGCCAGCCGCCGGGAGGGTCGTGGCTACACCTTC.

CDR3 residues: CASTPSGQGAYGYTF. In DNA, the CDR3 is TGTGCCAGCACCCCGTCGGGACAGGGGGCTTATGGCTACACCTTC. The chain employs TRBV27 and TRBJ1-2, with 12 bases that match TRBD1. The CDR3 sequence is 15 residues long. Looked up from germline, CDR1 is MNHEY and CDR2 is SMNVEV (reference sequence). V was clipped by 7 bases and J by 5 bases; unmatched bases: 8.

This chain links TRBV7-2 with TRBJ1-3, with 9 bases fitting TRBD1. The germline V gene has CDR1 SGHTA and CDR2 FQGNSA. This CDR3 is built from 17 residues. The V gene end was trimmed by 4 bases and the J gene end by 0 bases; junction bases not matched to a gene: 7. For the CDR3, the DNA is TGTGCCAGCAGCTCGCTACAGGGGGCAACCTCTGGAAACACCATATATTTT. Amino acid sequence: CASSSLQGATSGNTIYF.

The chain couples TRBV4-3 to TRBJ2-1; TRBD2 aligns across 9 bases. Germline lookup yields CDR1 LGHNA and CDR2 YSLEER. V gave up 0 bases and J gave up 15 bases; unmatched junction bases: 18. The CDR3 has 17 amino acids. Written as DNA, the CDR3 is TGCGCCAGCAGCCAAGAAAAGAAGGCTAGCGGGACCCTTCCCCGGTTCTTC. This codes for CASSQEKKASGTLPRFF.

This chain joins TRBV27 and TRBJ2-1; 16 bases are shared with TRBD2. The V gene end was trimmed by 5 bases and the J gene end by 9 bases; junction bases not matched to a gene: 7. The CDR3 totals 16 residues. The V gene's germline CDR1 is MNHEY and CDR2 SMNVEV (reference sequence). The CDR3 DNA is TGTGCCAGCAGTGGGACTAGCGGGGGGGGTCTGCTTGAGCAGTTCTTC. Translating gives CASSGTSGGGLLEQFF.

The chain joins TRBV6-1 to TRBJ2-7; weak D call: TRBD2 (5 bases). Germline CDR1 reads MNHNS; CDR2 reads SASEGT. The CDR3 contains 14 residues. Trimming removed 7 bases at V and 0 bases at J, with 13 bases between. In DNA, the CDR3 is TGTGCCAGCAAAGTCGCGGACTTCTCCTACGAGCAGTACTTC. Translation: CASKVADFSYEQYF.

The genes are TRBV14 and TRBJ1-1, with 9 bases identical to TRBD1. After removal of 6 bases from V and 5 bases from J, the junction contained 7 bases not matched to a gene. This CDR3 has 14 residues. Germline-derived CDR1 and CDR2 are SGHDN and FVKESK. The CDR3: CASRRQGVGTEAFF. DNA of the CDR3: TGTGCCAGCAGGAGACAGGGGGTGGGGACTGAAGCTTTCTTT. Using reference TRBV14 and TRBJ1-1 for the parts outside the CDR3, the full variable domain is EAGVTQFPSHSVIEKGQTVTLRCDPISGHDNLYWYRRVMGKEIKFLLHFVKESKQDESGMPNNRFLAERTGGTYSTLKVQPAELEDSGVYFCASRRQGVGTEAFFGQGTRLTVV.

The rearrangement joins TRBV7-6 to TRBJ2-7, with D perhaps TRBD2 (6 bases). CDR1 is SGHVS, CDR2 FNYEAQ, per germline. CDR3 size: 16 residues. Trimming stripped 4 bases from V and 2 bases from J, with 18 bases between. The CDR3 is CASSSQSSSVPYEQYF. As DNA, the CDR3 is TGTGCCAGCAGCTCTCAATCTTCTAGCGTTCCCTACGAGCAGTACTTC.

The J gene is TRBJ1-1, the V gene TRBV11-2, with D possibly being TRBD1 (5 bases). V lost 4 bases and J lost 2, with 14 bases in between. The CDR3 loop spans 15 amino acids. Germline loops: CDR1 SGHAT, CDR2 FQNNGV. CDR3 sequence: CASSSGHHTNTEAFF. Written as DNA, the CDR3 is TGTGCCAGCAGCTCAGGACACCATACCAACACTGAAGCTTTCTTT. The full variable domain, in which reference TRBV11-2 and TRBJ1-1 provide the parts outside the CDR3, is EAGVAQSPRYKIIEKRQSVAFWCNPISGHATLYWYQQILGQGPKLLIQFQNNGVVDDSQLPKDRFSAERLKGVDSTLKIQPAKLEDSAVYLCASSSGHHTNTEAFFGQGTRLTVV.

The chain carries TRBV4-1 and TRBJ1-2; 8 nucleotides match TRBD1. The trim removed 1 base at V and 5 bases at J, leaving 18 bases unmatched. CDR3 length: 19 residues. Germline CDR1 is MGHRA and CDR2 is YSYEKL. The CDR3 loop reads CASSQVTTQQGGVKYGYTF. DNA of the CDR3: TGCGCCAGCAGCCAAGTGACCACCCAACAGGGGGGCGTAAAGTATGGCTACACCTTC.

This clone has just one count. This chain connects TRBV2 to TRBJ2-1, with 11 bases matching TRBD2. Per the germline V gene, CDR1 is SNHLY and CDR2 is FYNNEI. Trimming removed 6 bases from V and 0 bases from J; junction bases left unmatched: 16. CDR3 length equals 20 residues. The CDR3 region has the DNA TGTGCCAGCAGCCCCATAGCGGGAGGGTCCAGGGGGGGCTCCTACAATGAGCAGTTCTTC. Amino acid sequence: CASSPIAGGSRGGSYNEQFF.

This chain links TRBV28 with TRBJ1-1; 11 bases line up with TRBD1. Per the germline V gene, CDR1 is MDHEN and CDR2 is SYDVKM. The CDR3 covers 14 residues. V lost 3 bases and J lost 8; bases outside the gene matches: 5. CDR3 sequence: CASSLGGTGGEAFF. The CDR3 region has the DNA TGTGCCAGCAGTTTGGGAGGGACAGGGGGAGAAGCTTTCTTT.

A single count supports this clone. The CDR3 nucleotides read TGTGCCAGCACTTCACAGGGGACTGGAAACACCATATATTTT. It is translated as CASTSQGTGNTIYF. The gene calls are TRBV6-5 and TRBJ1-3, with TRBD1 identical over 7 bases. CDR3 size: 14 residues. CDR1 is MNHEY and CDR2 is SVGAGI in the germline V gene. V trimming: 7 bases; J trimming: 2 bases; junction bases outside the gene matches: 5.

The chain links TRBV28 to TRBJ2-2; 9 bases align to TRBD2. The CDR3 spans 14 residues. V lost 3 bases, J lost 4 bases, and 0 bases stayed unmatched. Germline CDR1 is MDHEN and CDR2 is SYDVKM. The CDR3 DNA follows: TGTGCCAGCAGTTTGCGGGGGGGCACCGGGGAGCTGTTTTTT. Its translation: CASSLRGGTGELFF.

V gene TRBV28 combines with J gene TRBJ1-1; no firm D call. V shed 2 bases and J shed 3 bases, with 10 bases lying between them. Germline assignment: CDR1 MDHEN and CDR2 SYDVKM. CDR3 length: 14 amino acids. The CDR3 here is CASSLKIRDTEAFF. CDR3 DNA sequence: TGTGCCAGCAGTTTAAAGATTCGGGACACTGAAGCTTTCTTT.

The CDR3 region has the DNA TGTGCCAGCAGCGTAGTCGGCGGGGGTGGAGAGACCCAGTACTTC. It encodes CASSVVGGGGETQYF. This chain links TRBV9 with TRBJ2-5, with 7 positions matching TRBD2. The CDR3 totals 15 residues. In germline, CDR1 is SGDLS, CDR2 YYNGEE. The junction had 6 bases not matched to a gene; V was cut back by 0 bases and J by 4 bases.

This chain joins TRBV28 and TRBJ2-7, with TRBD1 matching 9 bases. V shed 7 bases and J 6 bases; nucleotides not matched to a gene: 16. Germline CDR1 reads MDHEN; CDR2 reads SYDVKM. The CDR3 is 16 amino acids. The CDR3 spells CASTIGPGQGLSEQYF. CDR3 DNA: TGTGCCAGCACCATCGGTCCGGGACAGGGTCTCTCCGAGCAGTACTTC.

This CDR3 reads CASSSPAGLTGELFF. Written as DNA, the CDR3 is TGTGCCAGCAGTTCCCCGGCAGGCCTGACCGGGGAGCTGTTTTTT. V gene TRBV28 combines with J gene TRBJ2-2, with D uncertain. Between the trimmed V and J ends, which lost 4 bases and 5 bases, there was a span of 14 bases. Per germline, CDR1 MDHEN and CDR2 SYDVKM. This CDR3 spans 15 amino acids.

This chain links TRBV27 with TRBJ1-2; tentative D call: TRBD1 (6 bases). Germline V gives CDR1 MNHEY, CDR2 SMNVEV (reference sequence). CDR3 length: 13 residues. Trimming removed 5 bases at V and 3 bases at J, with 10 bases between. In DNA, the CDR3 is TGTGCCAGCAGTATAGGGACATACTATGGCTACACCTTC. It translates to CASSIGTYYGYTF.